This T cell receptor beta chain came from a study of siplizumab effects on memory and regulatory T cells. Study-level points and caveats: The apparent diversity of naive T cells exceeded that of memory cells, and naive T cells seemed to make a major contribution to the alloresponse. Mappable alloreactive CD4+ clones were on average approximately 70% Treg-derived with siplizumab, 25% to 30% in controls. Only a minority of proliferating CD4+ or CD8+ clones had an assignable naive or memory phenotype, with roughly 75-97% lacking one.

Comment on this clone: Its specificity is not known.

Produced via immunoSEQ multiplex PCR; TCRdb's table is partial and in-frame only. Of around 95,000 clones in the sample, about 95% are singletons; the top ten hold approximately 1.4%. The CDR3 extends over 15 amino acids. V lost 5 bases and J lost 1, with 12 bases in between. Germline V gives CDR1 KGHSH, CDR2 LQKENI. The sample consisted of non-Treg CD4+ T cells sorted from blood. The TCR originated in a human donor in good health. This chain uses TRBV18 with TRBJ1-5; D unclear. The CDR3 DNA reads TGTGCCAGCTCAATATCGCCAGTAAGCAATCAGCCCCAGCATTTT. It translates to CASSISPVSNQPQHF.